Described below is a single T cell receptor (beta chain) sequence and its context. This clone came up once. Its antigen remains unidentified. No much larger clonotype is one base removed from it; base qualities were not supplied. These data are taken from a study of technical replicates of blood from a handful of donors (dated by TCRdb to 2017 to 2019). Measured from the cysteine to the phenylalanine, the CDR3 is 15 residues long. Kept here is only the CDR3 DNA, which spans 45 bases and is read in frame from base 1. Trimming costs V 1 base and J 4 bases, and their ends lie 13 bases apart. CDR1 is given as SGHAT and CDR2 as FQNNGV, both from the germline V gene. The library was prepared using the immunoSEQ multiplex PCR assay. TCRdb took over this immuneACCESS table, retaining in-frame rearrangements with V and J assigned. Such tables are incomplete; in checked studies, under half of the missing clones stem from an unresolved V gene, and the remainder is unexplained. The sample includes about 68,000 clones, with nearly 98% observed a single time. More than 0.25% of the sample lies in the top ten.

Specimen: T cells isolated from PBMCs. In this chain, TRBV11-2 is recombined with TRBJ1-1; a weak D assignment points to TRBD1 (6 bases agree). This sequence originates from a human donor in good health. The nucleotide sequence is given as TGTGCCAGCAGCTTAGGTGACGGACAGATCACTGAAGCTTTCTTT. It encodes CASSLGDGQITEAFF.